This T cell receptor (beta chain) was captured by sequencing in a study of blood T cell repertoires in COVID-19. This clone occurred a few times. Sequencing was performed with immunoSEQ multiplex PCR; in TCRdb, only in-frame clones are kept and a portion is missing. The sample comprises 150,000 to 200,000 clones, about 89% of which are singletons, and around 3.5% rests with the top ten. J was trimmed by 0 bases and V by 5 bases; bases with no gene match: 8. CDR1 and CDR2 (germline): SGHTA, FQGTGA. The CDR3 contains 18 residues. The sample was peripheral blood. The chain combines TRBV7-3 with TRBJ2-3, with TRBD2 identical over 13 bases. The receptor was isolated from a man aged 65-85 years with acute or convalescent COVID-19. The CDR3 region has the DNA TGTGCCAGCAGCCAGACTAGCGGGGGGCTAGCTAGCACAGATACGCAGTATTTT. Protein product: CASSQTSGGLASTDTQYF.